The 30 T cell receptor beta chains reported below all come from one sample, sequenced in a study of beta chain features in type 1 diabetes. Broader study findings: Within each of all four CD4+ subsets, Type 1 diabetes patients had TCRB CDR3s that were moderately but significantly shorter.

What was sequenced were expressed TCRB transcripts, since all of the isolated RNA had been reverse transcribed. Sequenced by immunoSEQ multiplex PCR; TCRdb stores in-frame clones only, minus some. The sample lists about 99,000 clones; under 30% were seen once. These TCRs are of unknown antigen specificity. Specimen: central memory CD4+ T cells from blood. The source of these receptors is a woman in her late teens or twenties with type 1 diabetes.

This clone showed up just a few times. This sequence joins TRBV10-3 and TRBJ1-1; a weak D match, TRBD1 (6 bases). CDR1 and CDR2 from the germline V gene are ENHRY and SYGVKD. The CDR3 has 14 amino acids. V was trimmed by 3 bases and J by 2 bases, leaving 10 bases between them. CDR3 coding DNA: TGTGCCATCAGTGACCCGACAGGCAACACTGAAGCTTTCTTT. It yields the protein CAISDPTGNTEAFF.

V usage is TRBV2 and J usage is TRBJ2-2; D perhaps matches TRBD1 (5 bases). This CDR3 is 15 amino acids long. V lost 5 bases and J lost 1, with 11 bases in between. Germline V gives CDR1 SNHLY, CDR2 FYNNEI. The CDR3 loop is CASSKVTGNTGELFF. The CDR3, as DNA: TGTGCCAGCAGTAAAGTAACAGGGAACACCGGGGAGCTGTTTTTT.

This clone came up a few times. DNA of the CDR3: TGTGCCAGCCCCCTGCTGGGACACGGCTCTGAGCAGTTCTTC. It is translated as CASPLLGHGSEQFF. V is TRBV2 and J is TRBJ2-1; possible D gene TRBD1, 6 bases. Germline lookup yields CDR1 SNHLY and CDR2 FYNNEI. The CDR3 is made up of 14 amino acids. Trimming cost V 8 bases and J 9 bases, with 20 bases left between them.

The rearrangement uses TRBV5-5 and TRBJ2-2, with 8 bases matching TRBD2. The ends lost 2 bases at V and 2 bases at J; junction bases unmatched: 5. CDR3 size: 16 residues. CDR1 is SGHKS, CDR2 YYEKEE, per germline (reference sequence). For the CDR3, the DNA is TGTGCCAGCAGCTTTCGGACTAGCCTAAACACCGGGGAGCTGTTTTTT. Translating gives CASSFRTSLNTGELFF.

The rearrangement links TRBV28 to TRBJ1-1; the match to TRBD1 covers 7 bases. Unmatched junction bases numbered 14, after V lost 7 bases and J lost 0 bases. Germline assignment: CDR1 MDHEN and CDR2 SYDVKM. The CDR3 extends over 17 amino acids. CDR3 sequence: CASNSHRDSRLNTEAFF. For the CDR3, the DNA is TGTGCCAGCAATTCTCACCGGGACAGTCGATTGAACACTGAAGCTTTCTTT.

The chain carries TRBV27 and TRBJ1-2, with 7 bases aligning to TRBD1. In germline, CDR1 is MNHEY, CDR2 SMNVEV (reference sequence). CDR3 length: 15 amino acids. Trimming at V came to 7 bases and at J to 6 bases, leaving 14 bases not matched to a gene. The CDR3 nucleotides are TGTGCCAGCACCCGATGGGGGAACAGGGGCCATGGCTACACCTTC. Translation: CASTRWGNRGHGYTF.

The chain carries TRBV18 and TRBJ1-4, with 7 bases lining up with TRBD1. There are 14 residues in the CDR3. CDR1 and CDR2 from the germline V gene are KGHSH and LQKENI. Trimming took 2 bases from V and 7 from J; bases not matched to a gene: 4. In nucleotides, the CDR3 is TGTGCCAGCTCACCAGACAGGGTGGGTGAAAAACTGTTTTTT. Its protein is CASSPDRVGEKLFF.

V and J are TRBV19 and TRBJ1-4; 8 nucleotides match TRBD1. The CDR3 loop spans 17 amino acids. The germline gives CDR1 LNHDA, CDR2 SQIVND (reference sequence). The trim removed 3 bases at V and 0 bases at J, leaving 6 bases unmatched. CDR3: CASSIGQGRTTNEKLFF. CDR3 sequence (DNA): TGTGCCAGTAGTATCGGACAGGGTAGGACAACTAATGAAAAACTGTTTTTT.

This clone was seen only a few times. J is TRBJ1-5 and V is TRBV27, with 8 bases that match TRBD1. CDR3 length: 17 residues. Germline trimming cut 8 bases from V and 0 bases from J; bases unmatched to any gene: 12. CDR1 is MNHEY and CDR2 is SMNVEV in the germline V gene (reference sequence). For the CDR3, the DNA is TGTGCCAGCCGCTACTATGGACAGGGCGGTAGCAATCAGCCCCAGCATTTT. Translated, it gives CASRYYGQGGSNQPQHF.

The chain uses TRBV4-1 and TRBJ2-1; 8 positions agree with TRBD2. The CDR3 totals 13 residues. With V trimmed by 4 bases and J by 9 bases, 5 bases remained unmatched. Germline loops: CDR1 MGHRA, CDR2 YSYEKL. This CDR3 is CASSPGLVGEQFF. The CDR3 DNA follows: TGCGCCAGCAGCCCGGGACTAGTAGGTGAGCAGTTCTTC.

This clone has a handful of counts. This chain connects TRBV2 to TRBJ2-2, with D possibly being TRBD1 (6 bases). The germline gives CDR1 SNHLY, CDR2 FYNNEI. Trimming shortened V by 4 bases and J by 1 base, and 10 bases separated the two germline ends. This CDR3 spans 15 amino acids. CDR3 in DNA: TGTGCCAGCAGTGGACAGGAACTGAACACCGGGGAGCTGTTTTTT. This translates into CASSGQELNTGELFF.

This clone was observed a handful of times. The chain has TRBV25-1 and TRBJ1-1; a possible D gene is TRBD1 (6 bases). The germline V gene has CDR1 MGHDK and CDR2 SYGVNS. Trimming left V 6 bases short and J 2 bases short, with 13 bases between. The CDR3 spans 14 residues. CDR3 sequence: CASSLRGGNTEAFF. CDR3 DNA sequence: TGTGCCAGCAGCCTCAGGGGCGGCAACACTGAAGCTTTCTTT. The full variable domain, its missing parts supplied by reference TRBV25-1 and TRBJ1-1, is EADIYQTPRYLVIGTGKKITLECSQTMGHDKMYWYQQDPGMELHLIHYSYGVNSTEKGDLSSESTVSRIRTEHFPLTLESARPSHTSQYLCASSLRGGNTEAFFGQGTRLTVV.

V is TRBV6-1 and J is TRBJ2-2, with D tentatively TRBD1 (5 bases). Trimming left V 5 bases short and J 6 bases short, with 16 bases between. There are 15 residues in the CDR3. Germline CDR1 MNHNS, CDR2 SASEGT. The chain's CDR3 is CASSRREGYSGELFF. DNA for the CDR3: TGTGCCAGCAGTCGCAGGGAAGGTTACTCCGGGGAGCTGTTTTTT.

The chain couples TRBV9 to TRBJ2-2; 12 bases line up with TRBD2. V gave up 0 bases and J gave up 5 bases; unmatched junction bases: 5. This CDR3 spans 17 amino acids. Germline V gene lookup returns CDR1 SGDLS and CDR2 YYNGEE. CDR3 amino acids: CASSVGTSGIRTGELFF. CDR3 nucleotides: TGTGCCAGCAGCGTAGGGACTAGCGGGATAAGGACCGGGGAGCTGTTTTTT.

V gene TRBV5-6 combines with J gene TRBJ2-3; D is perhaps TRBD1 (5 bases). The germline V gene encodes CDR1 SGHDT and CDR2 YYEEEE. The CDR3 contains 15 residues. V was pared by 1 base and J by 3 bases, with 12 bases between. The CDR3 region is CASSLSLGATDTQYF. The CDR3 DNA follows: TGTGCCAGCAGCTTGTCCCTTGGGGCGACAGATACGCAGTATTTT.

This clone was seen a few times. V gene TRBV6-5 combines with J gene TRBJ2-1, with 8 bases that match TRBD2. V lost 6 bases and J lost 4; bases outside the gene matches: 2. The germline CDR1 and CDR2 sequences are MNHEY and SVGAGI. The CDR3 runs 13 residues. The CDR3 protein is CASSAGGYNEQFF. The DNA for the CDR3 is TGTGCCAGCAGCGCGGGAGGTTACAATGAGCAGTTCTTC.

The V call is TRBV7-8, the J call TRBJ1-5, with D unresolved. Per germline, CDR1 SGHVS and CDR2 FQNEAQ. CDR3 length: 16 amino acids. V shed 4 bases and J shed 5 bases, with 18 bases lying between them. The CDR3 DNA sequence: TGTGCCAGCAGCTCACGGGCAGTGGGAGCTGATCAGCCCCAGCATTTT. Its protein product is CASSSRAVGADQPQHF.

In this sample, this clone turned up a few times. J is TRBJ1-1 and V is TRBV5-8; no reliable D call. V was trimmed by 1 base and J by 4 bases, leaving 8 bases between them. The length of the CDR3 is 13 residues. The germline gives CDR1 SGHTS, CDR2 YDEGEE. Here the CDR3 reads CASSLSRLTEAFF. The DNA for the CDR3 is TGTGCCAGCAGCTTGTCCCGTCTCACTGAAGCTTTCTTT.

V gene TRBV30 combines with J gene TRBJ2-2, with TRBD2 identical over 11 bases. Trimming took 3 bases from V and 11 from J; bases not matched to a gene: 8. Germline CDR1 is GTSNPN and CDR2 is SVGIG (reference sequence). The CDR3 is made up of 14 amino acids. The CDR3: CAWSLGLAASELFF. The CDR3, as DNA: TGTGCCTGGAGCCTGGGACTAGCGGCAAGTGAGCTGTTTTTT.

The chain carries TRBV7-2 and TRBJ2-5, with D possibly TRBD2 on 5 matching bases. Per the germline V gene, CDR1 is SGHTA and CDR2 is FQGNSA. Trimming stripped 0 bases from V and 0 bases from J, with 8 bases between. The CDR3 extends over 15 amino acids. The CDR3 nucleotides are TGTGCCAGCAGCTTAGCCAGCGGTTACCAAGAGACCCAGTACTTC. Protein product: CASSLASGYQETQYF.

The rearrangement uses TRBV4-1 and TRBJ2-1, with 7 bases matching TRBD2. V trimming: 3 bases; J trimming: 11 bases; junction bases outside the gene matches: 10. This CDR3 region has 14 residues. CDR1 and CDR2 (germline): MGHRA, YSYEKL. CDR3 nucleotides: TGCGCCAGCAGCCAGCCCCCTGGCGGGAGTCAGCAGTTCTTC. This gives the protein CASSQPPGGSQQFF.

This clone was picked up a small number of times. The chain is built from TRBV18 and TRBJ2-7; 8 bases map to TRBD1. The CDR3 has 13 amino acids. The germline CDR1 and CDR2 sequences are KGHSH and LQKENI. After removal of 3 bases from V and 6 bases from J, the junction contained 4 bases not matched to a gene. The CDR3 region is CASSPQGAREQYV. The DNA for the CDR3 is TGTGCCAGCTCACCGCAGGGGGCCCGCGAGCAGTACGTC.

This clone has a single count. V gene TRBV11-2 combines with J gene TRBJ1-1; tentative D call: TRBD1 (5 bases). The CDR3 length is 13 residues. The V gene lost 0 bases and the J gene lost 10 bases, with 12 bases spanning the gap. Germline assignment: CDR1 SGHAT and CDR2 FQNNGV. CDR3 in DNA: TGTGCCAGCAGCTTAGATAGGCAGGGTGGAGCTTTCTTT. This translates into CASSLDRQGGAFF.

The chain links TRBV7-9 to TRBJ2-7; D remains unclear. Per the germline V gene, CDR1 is SEHNR and CDR2 is FQNEAQ (reference sequence). This CDR3 is built from 11 residues. The ends were cut back, 5 bases at V and 7 bases at J, with 9 bases in the middle. CDR3 DNA sequence: TGTGCCAGCAGCCGCGGTGGGGAGCAGTACTTC. This gives the protein CASSRGGEQYF.

The V call is TRBV6-6, the J call TRBJ2-1; a weak D match, TRBD2 (6 bases). The CDR3 has 12 residues. Germline CDR1 reads MNHNY; CDR2 reads SVGAGI (reference sequence). V was cut by 6 bases and J by 9 bases, with 12 bases left in between. The CDR3 sequence: CASRTGTFEQFF. The CDR3 DNA is TGTGCCAGCAGGACCGGGACTTTTGAGCAGTTCTTC.

V gene TRBV14 combines with J gene TRBJ1-1; tentatively, D is TRBD1 (5 bases). This CDR3 spans 11 amino acids. Trimming shortened V by 1 base and J by 9 bases, and 6 bases separated the two germline ends. Germline lookup yields CDR1 SGHDN and CDR2 FVKESK. CDR3 coding DNA: TGTGCCAGCAGCCAAGGACAGAAAGCTTTCTTT. Protein sequence: CASSQGQKAFF. Filled out from reference TRBV14 and TRBJ1-1, the complete variable domain reads EAGVTQFPSHSVIEKGQTVTLRCDPISGHDNLYWYRRVMGKEIKFLLHFVKESKQDESGMPNNRFLAERTGGTYSTLKVQPAELEDSGVYFCASSQGQKAFFGQGTRLTVV.

The chain carries TRBV5-1 and TRBJ2-1, with D possibly TRBD2 on 5 matching bases. CDR3 length: 13 amino acids. V was clipped by 0 bases and J by 13 bases, with 14 bases between them. Germline V gene lookup returns CDR1 SGHRS and CDR2 YFSETQ. In nucleotides, the CDR3 is TGCGCCAGCAGCTTGGCATCCCTAGCCTTACAGTTCTTC. Protein: CASSLASLALQFF. Supplemented by reference TRBV5-1 and TRBJ2-1, the full variable domain reads KAGVTQTPRYLIKTRGQQVTLSCSPISGHRSVSWYQQTPGQGLQFLFEYFSETQRNKGNFPGRFSGRQFSNSRSEMNVSTLELGDSALYLCASSLASLALQFFGPGTRLTVL.

As for this clone: Germline and junction disagree at one end, which may indicate a read error. CDR3 loop: CASSLASGGNYGYTF. In DNA, the CDR3 is TGTGCCAGCAGCCTAGCCTCCGGGGGGAACTATGGCTACACCTTC. V gene TRBV7-2 combines with J gene TRBJ1-2; D is perhaps TRBD1 (5 bases). The CDR3 spans 15 residues. Germline V lookup: CDR1 SGHTA, CDR2 FQGNSA.

The gene calls are TRBV19 and TRBJ1-1; D possibly corresponds to TRBD1 (6 bases). There are 15 residues in the CDR3. CDR1 and CDR2 (germline): LNHDA, SQIVND (reference sequence). V lost 8 bases and J lost 0, with 16 bases in between. The CDR3 here is CASAERTALNTEAFF. In DNA, the CDR3 is TGTGCCAGTGCCGAAAGGACAGCCTTGAACACTGAAGCTTTCTTT.

The V call is TRBV29-1, the J call TRBJ1-5, with D tentatively TRBD1 (6 bases). CDR1 SQVTM and CDR2 ANQGSEA come from the germline V gene. The CDR3 is made up of 12 amino acids. V was cut by 4 bases and J by 2 bases, with 6 bases left in between. CDR3 nucleotide sequence: TGCAGCGTTGGACAGGGCAATCAGCCCCAGCATTTT. This codes for CSVGQGNQPQHF. Using reference TRBV29-1 and TRBJ1-5 for the parts outside the CDR3, the full variable domain is SAVISQKPSRDICQRGTSLTIQCQVDSQVTMMFWYRQQPGQSLTLIATANQGSEATYESGFVIDKFPISRPNLTFSTLTVSNMSPEDSSIYLCSVGQGNQPQHFGDGTRLSIL.